The T cell receptor beta chain described here comes from a study of blood T cell repertoires in COVID-19. Study-wide context: Samples representing acute and convalescent COVID-19 were sourced from the United States, Italy and Spain. The analysed material was cDNA or gDNA that came from T cells, B-cell-depleted T cells, or PBMCs.

In the study's own analysis: The authors estimated nucleated cell counts from reference gene primer amplification. Assay: immunoSEQ multiplex PCR; the TCRdb copy retains only in-frame clones and omits some. The V and J calls and the clone size are those of that table, but D and trimming were determined from the DNA. This table holds over 60,000 clones, 82% found once. Per the germline V gene, CDR1 is ENHRY and CDR2 is SYGVKD. CDR3 length: 14 residues. V lost 1 base and J lost 7; bases outside the gene matches: 3. The chain links TRBV10-3 to TRBJ2-7, with 11 bases identical to TRBD1. The sequenced sample consisted of peripheral blood. This receptor was obtained from a human donor in a cohort sampled during active COVID-19. In nucleotides, the CDR3 is TGTGCCATCAGTGAGTGGGGACAGGGGGATGAGCAGTACTTC. Translated: CAISEWGQGDEQYF.